This T cell receptor beta chain derives from a study of technical replicates of blood from several donors (dated by TCRdb to about 2017). Libraries were built with the immunoSEQ multiplex PCR assay. The source is immuneACCESS, and TCRdb retained only in-frame sequences with V and J called. Part of the clones is not carried over; for the studies checked, unresolved V genes explain less than half of this, and the remainder is unexplained. This sample has tens of thousands of clones in its table, and around 97% of those were observed once. Jointly, the top ten make up about 0.29% of the sample. For this clone: Its binding antigen is unknown. Per-base quality was not reported, and no clone a single base away is much larger than it.

Deletion took 3 bases off V and 0 bases off J, with a span of 9 bases between the germline ends. The CDR3 holds 15 amino acids from the cysteine to the phenylalanine. Just CDR3 DNA is preserved here, 45 bases in frame from base 1. From a lookup of the germline V gene, CDR1 and CDR2 are MNHEY and SVGAGI. The sample was T cells isolated from PBMCs. Rearrangement joined TRBV6-5 to TRBJ1-3; the D gene cannot be resolved reliably. This receptor was identified in a human donor in good health. The DNA sequence follows: TGTGCCAGCAGTTATCTAACGAGCTCTGGAAACACCATATATTTT. Translation gives CASSYLTSSGNTIYF.